This T cell receptor beta chain is from a study of a mutant IDH1 vaccine in newly diagnosed glioma. Study summary: Earlier care involved radiotherapy, temozolomide, or both, and the majority received both.

The CDR3 loop spans 16 amino acids. Germline V lookup: CDR1 MNHEY, CDR2 SMNVEV (reference sequence). To note about this clone: Its target is not known.

Profiling relied on immunoSEQ multiplex PCR, and the TCRdb table lists in-frame clones only, not all of them. The sample yields about 94,000 clones, about 90% seen once. The time point denotes: week 47, end of study. Doses of 300 ug of mutant IDH1 20-mer peptide were given with topical imiquimod. Patients in the study were vaccinated eight times, receiving shots in weeks 1, 3, 5, 7, 11, 15, 19 and 23. The V call is TRBV27, the J call TRBJ2-5; D is tentatively TRBD1 or TRBD2 (5 bases each). Matching the DNA end better, TRBJ2-7 makes the J call doubtful. Sample: PBMCs, taken from a glioma patient whose treatment included an IDH1 peptide vaccine. This receptor was taken from a woman in her 50s with glioma. CDR3 loop: CASSPVLRGLIYEQYF. CDR3 coding DNA: TGTGCCAGCAGTCCAGTCCTCCGGGGCCTCATCTACGAGCAGTACTTC.